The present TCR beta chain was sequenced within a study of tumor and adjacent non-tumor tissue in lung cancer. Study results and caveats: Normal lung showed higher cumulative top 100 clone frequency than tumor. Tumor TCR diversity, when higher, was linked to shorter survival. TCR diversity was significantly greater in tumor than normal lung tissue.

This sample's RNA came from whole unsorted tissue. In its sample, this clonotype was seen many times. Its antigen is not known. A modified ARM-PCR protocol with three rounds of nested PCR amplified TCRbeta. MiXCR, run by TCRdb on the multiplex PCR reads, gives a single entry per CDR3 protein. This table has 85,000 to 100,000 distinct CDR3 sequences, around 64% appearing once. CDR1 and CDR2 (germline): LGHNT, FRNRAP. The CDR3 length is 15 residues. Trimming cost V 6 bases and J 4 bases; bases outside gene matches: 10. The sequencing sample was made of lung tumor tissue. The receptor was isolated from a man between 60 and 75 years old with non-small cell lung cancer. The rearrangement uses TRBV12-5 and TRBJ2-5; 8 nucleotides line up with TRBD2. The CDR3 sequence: CASGIWSGGRETQYF. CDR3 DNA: TGTGCTAGTGGAATATGGTCGGGAGGGCGAGAGACCCAGTACTTC. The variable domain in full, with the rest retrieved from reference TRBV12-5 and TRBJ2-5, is DARVTQTPRHKVTEMGQEVTMRCQPILGHNTVFWYRQTMMQGLELLAYFRNRAPLDDSGMPKDRFSAEMPDATLATLKIQPSEPRDSAVYFCASGIWSGGRETQYFGPGTRLLVL.